The 10 T cell receptor beta chains in this list originate from one sample, sequenced in a study of beta chain features in type 1 diabetes. Study-level results: Moderately but significantly shorter TCRB CDR3s were found in Type 1 diabetes patients in all four CD4+ subsets.

Their target antigens are unknown. Reverse transcription of all isolated RNA meant that expressed TCRB transcripts were sequenced. The method was immunoSEQ multiplex PCR; TCRdb's version includes in-frame clones alone and lacks a portion of them. Of about 710,000 clones in the sample, over 12% were seen once. The sequenced sample consisted of naive CD4+ T cells from blood. These receptors all stem from a man aged 18 to 30 with type 1 diabetes.

This clone was counted only a few times. The chain combines TRBV29-1 with TRBJ2-7; D is tentatively TRBD1 or TRBD2 (6 bases each). Germline V gene lookup returns CDR1 SQVTM and CDR2 ANQGSEA. The CDR3 loop spans 14 amino acids. V was clipped by 7 bases and J by 3 bases, with 19 bases between them. DNA for the CDR3: TGCAGCGCCGAGGAGGGGGGCCCCTACTACGAGCAGTACTTC. This gives the protein CSAEEGGPYYEQYF.

The genes are TRBV9 and TRBJ1-6; TRBD1 aligns across 8 bases. V was clipped by 0 bases and J by 7 bases; unmatched bases: 12. The CDR3 has 18 amino acids. Looked up from germline, CDR1 is SGDLS and CDR2 is YYNGEE. The CDR3 DNA is TGTGCCAGCAGCGTAGGGGCAGTGACAGGGGCTCGGAATTCACCCCTCCACTTT. Translation: CASSVGAVTGARNSPLHF.

This clone came up a few times. With a much larger clone just one base away, this may be a read error. The chain is built from TRBV11-3 and TRBJ2-1; D is ambiguous. Germline CDR1 SGHNT, CDR2 YENEEA. V lost 3 bases to trimming and J lost 3 bases, with 0 bases between them. The CDR3 is 11 residues long. In DNA form, the CDR3 reads TGTGCCAGCAGCTTCTACAATGAGCAGTTCTTC. Encoded protein: CASSFYNEQFF.

The CDR3 here is CASSTNRGLAYEQYF. CDR3 nucleotides: TGTGCCAGCAGCACTAACAGGGGGCTGGCGTACGAGCAGTACTTC. The rearrangement links TRBV11-2 to TRBJ2-7; 9 nucleotides line up with TRBD1. CDR3 size: 15 residues. The trim removed 5 bases at V and 4 bases at J, leaving 9 bases unmatched. Germline V CDR1 and CDR2: SGHAT, FQNNGV.

This chain joins TRBV5-1 and TRBJ2-7; no definite D call. Germline CDR1 reads SGHRS; CDR2 reads YFSETQ. The CDR3 runs 13 residues. V was trimmed by 4 bases and J by 4 bases, leaving 12 bases between them. The CDR3: CASSPPADYEQYF. In DNA, the CDR3 is TGCGCCAGCAGCCCCCCGGCTGATTACGAGCAGTACTTC. Using reference TRBV5-1 and TRBJ2-7 for the parts outside the CDR3, the full variable domain is KAGVTQTPRYLIKTRGQQVTLSCSPISGHRSVSWYQQTPGQGLQFLFEYFSETQRNKGNFPGRFSGRQFSNSRSEMNVSTLELGDSALYLCASSPPADYEQYFGPGTRLTVT.

The chain combines TRBV25-1 with TRBJ1-6; 9 bases agree with TRBD1. The trim removed 4 bases at V and 13 bases at J, leaving 14 bases unmatched. This CDR3 is 16 amino acids long. The germline V gene encodes CDR1 MGHDK and CDR2 SYGVNS. Here the CDR3 reads CASSAGQGLKYTPLHF. CDR3 sequence (DNA): TGTGCCAGCAGTGCGGGACAGGGCCTTAAGTATACGCCCCTCCACTTT.

Only a few counts were recorded for this clone. This specimen includes other DNA sequences encoding the same CDR3. This chain joins TRBV30 and TRBJ1-5; D uncertain. CDR1 GTSNPN and CDR2 SVGIG come from the germline V gene (reference sequence). CDR3 length: 12 amino acids. The ends were cut back, 2 bases at V and 4 bases at J, with 6 bases in the middle. For the CDR3, the DNA is TGTGCCTGGAGTTCTGGAAATCAGCCCCAGCATTTT. Residues: CAWSSGNQPQHF.

In this sample, this clone turned up a few times. This sequence joins TRBV18 and TRBJ2-7, with unresolved D. Trimming cost V 0 bases and J 7 bases, with 10 bases left between them. This CDR3 comprises 13 residues. From germline, CDR1 is KGHSH and CDR2 LQKENI. The CDR3 coding sequence is TGTGCCAGCTCACCACCGGTCCAGTCGGAGCAGTACTTC. It encodes CASSPPVQSEQYF.

V usage is TRBV29-1 and J usage is TRBJ2-1; tentative D call: TRBD2 (6 bases). The germline V gene encodes CDR1 SQVTM and CDR2 ANQGSEA. The CDR3 spans 17 residues. V dropped 2 bases and J dropped 2 bases, with 19 bases sitting between them. CDR3 sequence: CSVESAGRFRAYNEQFF. In DNA form, the CDR3 reads TGCAGCGTTGAATCCGCGGGGCGGTTCCGGGCCTACAATGAGCAGTTCTTC.

This chain joins TRBV9 and TRBJ2-2; D is perhaps TRBD1 or TRBD2 (5 bases each). The CDR3 extends over 15 amino acids. The germline V gene encodes CDR1 SGDLS and CDR2 YYNGEE. Trimming removed 0 bases at V and 1 base at J, with 7 bases between. CDR3 bases: TGTGCCAGCAGCGTAGTTGGGGGGAACACCGGGGAGCTGTTTTTT. Translated: CASSVVGGNTGELFF.